The TCR beta chain described here comes from a study of Graves' ophthalmopathy and Graves' hyperthyroidism. Study-level points and caveats: Distinction of ophthalmopathy from stable hyperthyroidism by a 13-signature model reached approximately 88% sensitivity and approximately 80% specificity. The majority of expanded thyroid clonotypes above 0.001 frequency also occurred in blood.

Hyperthyroidism patients were newly diagnosed, under 2 months' duration, aged 18 to 65. Orbital computed tomography, together with clinical symptoms, serum thyroxine, TRAb and thyroid ultrasound, was used for diagnosis. Amplified material comprised TCR beta CDR3 regions derived from RNA transcripts. HTBI primers primed a first-round RT-PCR, and a second-round multiplex PCR followed. TCRdb recomputed calls from the multiplex PCR reads with MiXCR, one row per CDR3 protein. The table has hundreds of thousands of distinct CDR3 sequences, about 21% seen once. Deletions cut 7 bases from V and 5 bases from J, with 11 bases between. Germline values: CDR1 LNHDA, CDR2 SQIVND (reference sequence). This CDR3 is built from 12 residues. This clonotype came up many times. Antigen unknown.

This clonotype was obtained from a woman younger than 35 with stable Graves' hyperthyroidism. The V call is TRBV19, the J call TRBJ2-5, with D hard to call. The sequencing sample was made of peripheral blood. CDR3 loop: CASTGPEETQYF. Here the CDR3 DNA reads TGTGCCAGTACAGGCCCGGAGGAGACCCAGTACTTC.